This T cell receptor (beta chain) was captured in a study of vaccination and CD4 T cells after COVID-19. Time point indicated: late sampling 161 to 241 days after vaccination in a few convalescent patients. Treatment described: approximately nine-day PBMC culture with coronavirus spike peptide pools or control peptides (ViraFEST assay). The Oncomine TCR Beta short-read assay sequenced DNA from cultured CD4+ T cells. TCRdb re-called the PCR reads with MiXCR, one entry per CDR3 protein. The sample includes around 20,000 distinct CDR3 sequences, about two fifths seen only once; the top ten take roughly 30%. In this sample, this clonotype is medium-sized. Antigen specificity is unknown. From germline, CDR1 is SGHVS and CDR2 FQNEAQ. The V gene end was trimmed by 4 bases and the J gene end by 4 bases; junction bases not matched to a gene: 11. There are 16 residues in the CDR3.

This chain uses TRBV7-8 with TRBJ1-1; 8 bases are shared with TRBD1. The receptor's source is a human donor who had recovered from COVID-19. Sequencing used CD4+ T cells from blood, cultured in vitro, obtained about 7 months after SARS-CoV-2 vaccination. CDR3 DNA: TGTGCCAGCAGCTCCATTTACAGGGGGGGGTTCACTGAAGCTTTCTTT. This gives the protein CASSSIYRGGFTEAFF.